The 10 T cell receptor beta chains below come from one sample, sequenced in a study of blood T cell repertoires in COVID-19. Method: immunoSEQ multiplex PCR; TCRdb's copy keeps in-frame clones and lacks some. The sample has about 150,000 clones, roughly nine tenths seen once. Material: PBMCs or T cells enriched from blood (not recorded which). The receptors here all came from a woman aged 40 to 49 who had been exposed to COVID-19.

The chain combines TRBV9 with TRBJ2-5, with 10 positions matching TRBD2. The ends lost 2 bases at V and 1 base at J; junction bases unmatched: 5. Per the germline V gene, CDR1 is SGDLS and CDR2 is YYNGEE. The CDR3 is 16 residues long. In nucleotides, the CDR3 is TGTGCCAGCAGCGTTAATAGCGGGGGGATCCAAGAGACCCAGTACTTC. This translates into CASSVNSGGIQETQYF.

The chain combines TRBV9 with TRBJ2-1; TRBD1 matches at 7 bases. Germline values: CDR1 SGDLS, CDR2 YYNGEE. This CDR3 spans 15 amino acids. V lost 3 bases, J lost 4 bases, and 7 bases stayed unmatched. The CDR3 bases are TGTGCCAGCAGCGCAACCGGGACAGCTTACAATGAGCAGTTCTTC. Protein: CASSATGTAYNEQFF.

V is TRBV5-5 and J is TRBJ2-7; no reliable D call. Germline CDR1 SGHKS, CDR2 YYEKEE (reference sequence). CDR3 size: 14 residues. The ends were cut back, 0 bases at V and 0 bases at J, with 7 bases in the middle. Here the CDR3 reads CASSLEASSYEQYF. The CDR3 DNA is TGTGCCAGCAGCTTGGAGGCTAGCTCCTACGAGCAGTACTTC.

V gene TRBV15 combines with J gene TRBJ2-5; 8 bases align to TRBD2. Germline loops: CDR1 LNHNV, CDR2 YYDKDF (reference sequence). The CDR3 extends over 14 amino acids. Germline trimming cut 3 bases from V and 5 bases from J; bases unmatched to any gene: 5. The CDR3 sequence is CATSSGLASETQYF. DNA for the CDR3: TGTGCCACCAGCAGCGGACTAGCCTCCGAGACCCAGTACTTC.

The chain is built from TRBV27 and TRBJ1-1; D gene uncertain. V was pared by 9 bases and J by 0 bases, with 5 bases between. CDR1 is MNHEY, CDR2 SMNVEV, per germline (reference sequence). CDR3 length: 11 amino acids. CDR3 in amino acids: CARTLNTEAFF. DNA for the CDR3: TGTGCCAGGACTCTGAACACTGAAGCTTTCTTT.

The V gene is TRBV7-9, the J gene TRBJ2-2, with 9 positions matching TRBD2. CDR3 size: 15 residues. Germline trimming cut 7 bases from V and 4 bases from J; bases unmatched to any gene: 7. In germline, CDR1 is SEHNR, CDR2 FQNEAQ (reference sequence). CDR3 sequence reads: CASKHSGSATGELFF. The CDR3 nucleotides read TGTGCCAGCAAACATAGCGGGAGTGCCACCGGGGAGCTGTTTTTT.

V usage is TRBV12-3 or TRBV12-4 and J usage is TRBJ1-1; unclear D gene. The CDR3 length is 12 residues. Deletions cut 5 bases from V and 1 base from J, with 5 bases between. The CDR3 DNA is TGTGCCAGCAGTCCAGAGAACACTGAAGCTTTCTTT. It is translated as CASSPENTEAFF.

This chain joins TRBV18 and TRBJ2-7, with 8 nucleotides matching TRBD1. Trimming cost V 0 bases and J 3 bases; bases outside gene matches: 1. The CDR3 runs 14 residues. The germline gives CDR1 KGHSH, CDR2 LQKENI. The CDR3: CASSPPTGVYEQYF. Written as DNA, the CDR3 is TGTGCCAGCTCACCACCGACAGGGGTCTACGAGCAGTACTTC.

V gene TRBV5-1 combines with J gene TRBJ1-3; 10 nucleotides align to TRBD1. The length of the CDR3 is 17 residues. Trimming at V came to 4 bases and at J to 0 bases, leaving 7 bases not matched to a gene. Germline-derived CDR1 and CDR2 are SGHRS and YFSETQ. In nucleotides, the CDR3 is TGCGCCAGCAGCCTGACCGGGACAGGGGTCTCTGGAAACACCATATATTTT. Its translation is CASSLTGTGVSGNTIYF.

In its sample, this clone was seen once. V usage is TRBV3-1 (or the pseudogene TRBV3-2) and J usage is TRBJ2-7; 8 bases map to TRBD2. The CDR3 totals 17 residues. Germline loops: CDR1 LGHDT, CDR2 YNNKEL (reference sequence). V was pared by 0 bases and J by 1 base, with 8 bases of the junction left unmatched. CDR3 in amino acids: CASSQDSVGGGSYEQYF. CDR3 nucleotide sequence: TGTGCCAGCAGCCAAGATTCCGTTGGCGGGGGGTCCTACGAGCAGTACTTC.